The 26 T cell receptor beta chains reported below all come from one sample, sequenced in a study of response to subunit inactivated influenza vaccine. TCRdb used MiXCR to reprocess the RT-PCR reads, holding one entry per CDR3 protein. The data contain more than 700,000 distinct CDR3 sequences, 21% of them singletons. Sequenced here: PBMCs from blood, sampled less than 6 days after vaccination. These receptors came from a man in his fifties or sixties who received an inactivated influenza vaccine.

The chain links TRBV27 to TRBJ1-5, with a weak D call TRBD1 (5 bases). The V and J ends lost 5 bases and 7 bases respectively, with 15 bases between them. Germline CDR1 and CDR2: MNHEY and SMNVEV (reference sequence). CDR3 size: 14 residues. The CDR3 nucleotides are TGTGCCAGCAGTCCCCTCGGGGGGAAGCAGCCCCAGCATTTT. Its translation: CASSPLGGKQPQHF.

The CDR3 loop reads CASSQYYLLTDTQYF. CDR3 nucleotides: TGCGCCAGCAGCCAATACTATCTCCTCACAGATACGCAGTATTTT. This chain joins TRBV4-3 and TRBJ2-3, with D unresolved. V lost 2 bases, J lost 2 bases, and 11 bases lay in between. CDR1 and CDR2 (germline): LGHNA, YSLEER. The CDR3 length is 15 residues.

The sample holds a few counts of this clonotype. The chain employs TRBV12-3 or TRBV12-4 and TRBJ2-2; 9 bases line up with TRBD1. CDR3 length: 14 amino acids. Losses at the gene ends were 4 bases for V and 8 bases for J; bases not matched to a gene: 5. This CDR3 reads CASSSNRGPGELFF. The CDR3 nucleotides are TGTGCCAGCAGTTCCAACAGGGGGCCGGGGGAGCTGTTTTTT.

The J gene is TRBJ2-3, the V gene TRBV5-6; no reliable D call. The length of the CDR3 is 16 residues. Germline lookup yields CDR1 SGHDT and CDR2 YYEEEE. V lost 2 bases to trimming and J lost 3 bases, with 16 bases between them. In nucleotides, the CDR3 is TGTGCCAGCAGCTTACCCGAGGTTGCGGAAACAGATACGCAGTATTTT. Residues: CASSLPEVAETDTQYF.

V and J are TRBV5-1 and TRBJ1-1, with a weak D call TRBD1 (6 bases). V was pared by 1 base and J by 5 bases, with 12 bases between. This CDR3 contains 14 residues. Germline lookup yields CDR1 SGHRS and CDR2 YFSETQ. DNA for the CDR3: TGCGCCAGCAGCTTGACGGCAGGGGTGACTGAAGCTTTCTTT. It yields the protein CASSLTAGVTEAFF.

The V call is TRBV6-5, the J call TRBJ1-5; D remains ambiguous. The V gene's germline CDR1 is MNHEY and CDR2 SVGAGI. Trimming cost V 4 bases and J 1 base, with 5 bases left between them. The CDR3 consists of 13 residues. CDR3 nucleotides: TGTGCCAGCAGTTGGGAGAGCAATCAGCCCCAGCATTTT. It codes for CASSWESNQPQHF.

This clonotype was observed a handful of times. The chain couples TRBV5-4 to TRBJ2-5; D is ambiguous. Trimming took off 4 bases at V and 4 bases at J, with 14 bases between the two ends. The CDR3 has 14 residues. Germline loops: CDR1 SGHNT, CDR2 YYREEE (reference sequence). The CDR3 DNA reads as TGTGCCAGCAGCCATTCGGCCTCTCGAGAGACCCAGTACTTC. Translation: CASSHSASRETQYF. The full variable domain, rest sourced from reference TRBV5-4 and TRBJ2-5, is ETGVTQSPTHLIKTRGQQVTLRCSSQSGHNTVSWYQQALGQGPQFIFQYYREEENGRGNFPPRFSGLQFPNYSSELNVNALELDDSALYLCASSHSASRETQYFGPGTRLLVL.

This clonotype showed up just a few times. Here the CDR3 reads CSAREDTAWEQFF. DNA for the CDR3: TGCAGTGCTAGAGAGGACACCGCTTGGGAGCAGTTCTTC. V is TRBV20-1 and J is TRBJ2-1; weak D call: TRBD1 (5 bases). The CDR3 is made up of 13 amino acids. Trimming pared 0 bases from V and 10 bases from J, leaving 13 bases between. Per germline, CDR1 DFQATT and CDR2 SNEGSKA (reference sequence).

The chain couples TRBV10-2 to TRBJ2-2; no firm D call. The germline V and J ends were trimmed by 2 bases and 1 base, with 8 bases remaining between them. The CDR3 totals 15 residues. The V gene's germline CDR1 is WSHSY and CDR2 SAAADI. CDR3 amino acids: CASSEPRLNTGELFF. The CDR3, as DNA: TGCGCCAGCAGTGAGCCACGATTGAACACCGGGGAGCTGTTTTTT.

The CDR3 DNA reads TGCAGCGTGGGGGGCAGGCTCACCGGGGAGCTGTTTTTT. As protein: CSVGGRLTGELFF. J is TRBJ2-2 and V is TRBV29-1, with D perhaps being TRBD1 or TRBD2 (6 bases each). Germline CDR1 and CDR2: SQVTM and ANQGSEA. With 6 bases removed from V and 4 bases from J, the gap between germline ends came to 12 bases. The CDR3 consists of 13 residues.

This clonotype showed up many times. The chain couples TRBV5-1 to TRBJ2-1, with 10 bases lining up with TRBD2. Trimming at V came to 1 base and at J to 8 bases, leaving 3 bases not matched to a gene. CDR1 SGHRS and CDR2 YFSETQ come from the germline V gene. The CDR3 spans 14 residues. CDR3 in amino acids: CASSLTSGVDEQFF. The CDR3 coding sequence is TGCGCCAGCAGCTTGACTAGCGGGGTCGATGAGCAGTTCTTC.

The chain recombines TRBV19 with TRBJ1-1; D remains ambiguous. Trimming removed 3 bases from V and 0 bases from J, with 8 bases in between. The length of the CDR3 is 14 residues. The germline V gene has CDR1 LNHDA and CDR2 SQIVND (reference sequence). The CDR3 loop is CASSIGWLNTEAFF. The CDR3 DNA reads as TGTGCCAGTAGTATTGGCTGGCTGAACACTGAAGCTTTCTTT.

The chain has TRBV20-1 and TRBJ2-2; a possible D gene is TRBD1 (5 bases). Germline V gene lookup returns CDR1 DFQATT and CDR2 SNEGSKA (reference sequence). The CDR3 runs to 12 residues. Trimming took 6 bases from V and 4 from J, leaving 9 bases between them. CDR3 amino acids: CSAGRPTGELFF. The CDR3 bases are TGCAGTGCGGGGCGGCCCACCGGGGAGCTGTTTTTT.

This clonotype has only a few counts. This chain connects TRBV7-9 to TRBJ2-1; D unresolved. This CDR3 has 15 residues. Germline V CDR1 and CDR2: SEHNR, FQNEAQ (reference sequence). V was cut by 7 bases and J by 4 bases, with 17 bases left in between. CDR3 coding DNA: TGTGCCAGCACCCCAGACACCTTGTTGTACAATGAGCAGTTCTTC. Translated: CASTPDTLLYNEQFF.

The V call is TRBV27, the J call TRBJ1-2, with unresolved D. V was cut by 3 bases and J by 4 bases, with 9 bases left in between. The CDR3 runs to 13 residues. The germline gives CDR1 MNHEY, CDR2 SMNVEV (reference sequence). CDR3 nucleotides: TGTGCCAGCAGTTTCTCACGGGGCTATGGCTACACCTTC. Translated, it gives CASSFSRGYGYTF.

This clonotype was counted only a few times. The rearrangement links TRBV30 to TRBJ1-3; no clear D gene. The CDR3 is 11 residues long. V dropped 1 base and J dropped 14 bases, with 12 bases sitting between them. From germline, CDR1 is GTSNPN and CDR2 SVGIG (reference sequence). CDR3 sequence reads: CAWSALPHLYF. The CDR3 DNA reads as TGTGCCTGGAGTGCCCTCCCCCACTTATATTTT.

In its sample, this clonotype was seen a few times. The chain uses TRBV7-2 and TRBJ1-2; unclear D gene. Trimming removed 1 base from V and 2 bases from J, with 14 bases in between. Germline assignment: CDR1 SGHTA and CDR2 FQGNSA. The CDR3 covers 16 residues. The CDR3 DNA reads TGTGCCAGCAGCTTAGGGTCGGGCAGTTTAAACTATGGCTACACCTTC. It encodes CASSLGSGSLNYGYTF.

The gene calls are TRBV20-1 and TRBJ1-4; tentative D call: TRBD1 (6 bases). CDR1 is DFQATT and CDR2 is SNEGSKA in the germline V gene (reference sequence). V lost 3 bases and J lost 7, with 12 bases in between. The CDR3 covers 13 residues. Here the CDR3 DNA reads TGCAGTGCTAGCCCCGTGGGGGCTGAAAAACTGTTTTTT. It is translated as CSASPVGAEKLFF.

The chain recombines TRBV12-3 or TRBV12-4 with TRBJ1-2; 9 bases match TRBD1. V was pared by 5 bases and J by 4 bases, with 8 bases of the junction left unmatched. This CDR3 region has 15 residues. The CDR3 DNA is TGTGCCAGCAGTGTAGGACCGGGACAGGGCTATGGCTACACCTTC. This encodes CASSVGPGQGYGYTF.

This chain links TRBV6-2 or TRBV6-3 with TRBJ1-5; D is perhaps TRBD1 (5 bases). The CDR3 spans 14 residues. Germline assignment: CDR1 MNHEY and CDR2 SVGEGT. Trimming took off 2 bases at V and 3 bases at J, with 8 bases between the two ends. The CDR3 sequence: CASSYQGLNQPQHF. CDR3 coding DNA: TGTGCCAGCAGTTACCAGGGCCTCAATCAGCCCCAGCATTTT.

This clonotype was seen more than once but under ten times. This chain links TRBV4-1 with TRBJ1-1, with TRBD1 as a possible D gene (5 bases). V gave up 4 bases and J gave up 0 bases, with 15 bases separating them. This CDR3 is built from 16 residues. The V gene's germline CDR1 is MGHRA and CDR2 YSYEKL. The CDR3, as DNA: TGCGCCAGCAGCCCAAGGGGCCTCCGGGTGAACACTGAAGCTTTCTTT. This translates into CASSPRGLRVNTEAFF.

The rearrangement uses TRBV20-1 and TRBJ1-4; 7 nucleotides line up with TRBD1. CDR3 length: 14 residues. V dropped 5 bases and J dropped 10; count of bases not matched to a gene: 13. Looked up from germline, CDR1 is DFQATT and CDR2 is SNEGSKA (reference sequence). The CDR3 loop is CSAARDRALGKLFF. The CDR3, as DNA: TGCAGTGCTGCCCGAGACAGGGCTTTGGGAAAACTGTTTTTT.

The chain has TRBV28 and TRBJ1-2; 7 bases line up with TRBD1. V shed 6 bases and J 8 bases; nucleotides not matched to a gene: 12. The CDR3 runs 14 residues. Germline lookup yields CDR1 MDHEN and CDR2 SYDVKM. In DNA, the CDR3 is TGTGCCAGCAGCCTTGACAGGGTCGTAAGCGGCTACACCTTC. Translation gives CASSLDRVVSGYTF.

This clonotype has a handful of counts. The chain couples TRBV19 to TRBJ1-1; weak D call: TRBD1 (5 bases). The CDR3 contains 13 residues. Germline V gene lookup returns CDR1 LNHDA and CDR2 SQIVND (reference sequence). Trimming pared 4 bases from V and 4 bases from J, leaving 10 bases between. In DNA, the CDR3 is TGTGCCAGTAGTAAGAGGGGAGTCACTGAAGCTTTCTTT. This sequence encodes CASSKRGVTEAFF. Supplemented by reference TRBV19 and TRBJ1-1, the full variable domain reads DGGITQSPKYLFRKEGQNVTLSCEQNLNHDAMYWYRQDPGQGLRLIYYSQIVNDFQKGDIAEGYSVSREKKESFPLTVTSAQKNPTAFYLCASSKRGVTEAFFGQGTRLTVV.

CDR3: CASSHTGGSNYGYTF. The CDR3 bases are TGTGCCAGCAGTCACACCGGGGGCAGTAACTATGGCTACACCTTC. The rearrangement joins TRBV6-5 to TRBJ1-2; tentatively, D is TRBD1 (6 bases). Trimming left V 5 bases short and J 1 base short, with 14 bases between. The germline V gene encodes CDR1 MNHEY and CDR2 SVGAGI. The length of the CDR3 is 15 residues.

This sequence joins TRBV7-2 and TRBJ2-7, with D perhaps TRBD1 (5 bases). Deletions cut 5 bases from V and 2 bases from J, with 10 bases between. This CDR3 is built from 13 residues. Germline V gene sequence: CDR1 SGHTA, CDR2 FQGNSA. CDR3 amino acids: CASSQDNTYEQYF. CDR3 nucleotides: TGTGCCAGCAGCCAGGACAATACCTACGAGCAGTACTTC.